Presented here are 15 T cell receptor beta chains from one specimen sequenced in a study of blood T cells in healthy people across ages. Next came a second PCR, run for 7 to 11 cycles, which used a sample-barcoded 5' primer along with a J-beta primer mix. TCRdb fed the 5' RACE reads into MiXCR, producing one record per CDR3 protein. The repertoire holds about 800,000 distinct CDR3 sequences, with 58% as singletons. Sample: blood. The receptor set was obtained from a man aged 30-40 years in good health.

V and J are TRBV4-2 and TRBJ2-4; tentative D call: TRBD2 (6 bases). This CDR3 region has 14 residues. Trimming took off 6 bases at V and 8 bases at J, with 17 bases between the two ends. In germline, CDR1 is LGHNA, CDR2 YNFKEQ. The DNA of the CDR3 is TGTGCCAGCAGTCATCCAGGGACTGAGGACATTCAGTACTTC. This translates into CASSHPGTEDIQYF.

This clonotype was found a few times. At one end, the junction sequence differs from germline, possibly due to a read error. The chain employs TRBV4-3 and TRBJ2-3, with D possibly TRBD1 on 6 matching bases. CDR3 length: 13 residues. Germline CDR1 is LGHNA and CDR2 is YSLEER. CDR3 nucleotide sequence: TGCGCCAGCAGCCAAGGCATGACAGGTACGCAGTATTTT. Its protein is CASSQGMTGTQYF.

This clonotype was found many times. This chain uses TRBV11-2 with TRBJ2-1; TRBD2 is a possible D gene (6 bases). Deletions cut 1 base from V and 14 bases from J, with 12 bases between. This CDR3 is built from 12 residues. Germline assignment: CDR1 SGHAT and CDR2 FQNNGV. This chain's CDR3 is CASSLGVGEEFF. CDR3 in DNA: TGTGCCAGCAGCTTAGGAGTGGGGGAGGAGTTCTTC.

The chain employs TRBV6-2 or TRBV6-3 and TRBJ2-1; TRBD2 agrees at 9 bases. Trimming at V came to 5 bases and at J to 7 bases, leaving 9 bases not matched to a gene. The germline gives CDR1 MNHEY, CDR2 SVGEGT. This CDR3 has 15 residues. CDR3 DNA: TGTGCCAGCAGTGGGAACGCGGGGGGGAGGAATGAGCAGTTCTTC. The encoded protein is CASSGNAGGRNEQFF.

This chain uses TRBV5-1 with TRBJ2-1; perhaps TRBD2 as D (6 bases). The J call may be in error: the DNA end matches TRBJ2-7 better. CDR3 size: 16 residues. Germline-derived CDR1 and CDR2 are SGHRS and YFSETQ. CDR3 in amino acids: CASSLEYGGSYNEQYF. The DNA of the CDR3 is TGCGCCAGCAGCTTGGAATATGGGGGGTCCTACAATGAGCAGTACTTC.

V and J are TRBV6-1 and TRBJ2-7, with D possibly matching TRBD2 (6 bases). Trimming stripped 2 bases from V and 5 bases from J, with 10 bases between. This CDR3 region has 13 residues. Germline-derived CDR1 and CDR2 are MNHNS and SASEGT. The CDR3: CASSETSRDEQYF. CDR3 coding DNA: TGTGCCAGCAGTGAAACTAGCCGCGACGAGCAGTACTTC.

This clonotype has just a few counts. This chain links TRBV6-2 or TRBV6-3 with TRBJ2-1; D possibly corresponds to TRBD1 (5 bases). The length of the CDR3 is 12 residues. Germline V CDR1 and CDR2: MNHEY, SVGEGT. V was shortened by 10 bases and J by 6 bases, with 13 bases between the two germline ends. This CDR3 reads CATATASNEQFF. Written as DNA, the CDR3 is TGTGCCACCGCGACAGCCAGCAATGAGCAGTTCTTC.

This sequence joins TRBV7-8 and TRBJ2-7; D is undetermined. Germline loops: CDR1 SGHVS, CDR2 FQNEAQ. V lost 0 bases and J 0 bases, leaving 15 bases between the germline ends. The CDR3 sequence is 17 residues long. The CDR3 protein is CASSLAAQRRSSYEQYF. DNA for the CDR3: TGTGCCAGCAGCTTAGCTGCCCAGAGACGCAGCTCCTACGAGCAGTACTTC.

V gene TRBV7-2 combines with J gene TRBJ1-6; D is perhaps TRBD1 (6 bases). Deletions cut 2 bases from V and 7 bases from J, with 15 bases between. The CDR3 is 16 residues long. The germline gives CDR1 SGHTA, CDR2 FQGNSA. CDR3 coding DNA: TGTGCCAGCAGCTTAACACAGGGAGGTCTGAATTCACCCCTCCACTTT. It yields the protein CASSLTQGGLNSPLHF.

The chain carries TRBV5-6 and TRBJ2-5; a weak D match, TRBD1 (6 bases). Trimming removed 4 bases from V and 5 bases from J, with 15 bases in between. CDR1 SGHDT and CDR2 YYEEEE come from the germline V gene. The CDR3 loop spans 14 amino acids. The CDR3 coding sequence is TGTGCCAGCAGCGTGGGGGCAGGGTTCGAGACCCAGTACTTC. This encodes CASSVGAGFETQYF.

This chain links TRBV2 with TRBJ2-5; TRBD2 agrees at 10 bases. Germline CDR1 reads SNHLY; CDR2 reads FYNNEI. The trim removed 4 bases at V and 4 bases at J, leaving 9 bases unmatched. The CDR3 runs 16 residues. The CDR3 DNA is TGTGCCAGCAGTGGGGGACTAGCGTCCGTCACAGAGACCCAGTACTTC. This sequence encodes CASSGGLASVTETQYF.

This clonotype appeared a few times. The rearrangement links TRBV7-9 to TRBJ1-4; TRBD1 might be the D (6 bases). Germline CDR1 reads SEHNR; CDR2 reads FQNEAQ (reference sequence). The CDR3 has 14 amino acids. The germline V and J ends were trimmed by 5 bases and 5 bases, with 12 bases remaining between them. The DNA of the CDR3 is TGTGCCAGCAGCGAGGGGGTAATGAATGAAAAACTGTTTTTT. Encoded protein: CASSEGVMNEKLFF. Filled out from reference TRBV7-9 and TRBJ1-4, the complete variable domain reads DTGVSQNPRHKITKRGQNVTFRCDPISEHNRLYWYRQTLGQGPEFLTYFQNEAQLEKSRLLSDRFSAERPKGSFSTLEIQRTEQGDSAMYLCASSEGVMNEKLFFGSGTQLSVL.

In nucleotides, the CDR3 is TGTGCCAGCAGCTCGGGTTATACGCAGTATTTT. Amino acids: CASSSGYTQYF. The V gene is TRBV7-2, the J gene TRBJ2-3; no firm D call. Trimming took off 4 bases at V and 7 bases at J, with 6 bases between the two ends. This CDR3 region has 11 residues. Germline CDR1 SGHTA, CDR2 FQGNSA. Complete variable domain (other parts from reference TRBV7-2 and TRBJ2-3): GAGVSQSPSNKVTEKGKDVELRCDPISGHTALYWYRQSLGQGLEFLIYFQGNSAPDKSGLPSDRFSAERTGGSVSTLTIQRTQQEDSAVYLCASSSGYTQYFGPGTRLTVL.

This clonotype has more than one count but fewer than ten. This may be a read error, as it is one base from a much larger clone. The gene calls are TRBV29-1 and TRBJ2-3, with no clear D. CDR1 is SQVTM and CDR2 is ANQGSEA in the germline V gene. This CDR3 is 10 amino acids long. In DNA form, the CDR3 reads TGCAGCGTTGATCAAGATGCGCAGTATTTT. It encodes CSVDQDAQYF.

This clonotype was seen repeatedly, ten times or more. This rearrangement joins TRBV7-6 to TRBJ2-1; D not resolved. Trimming shortened V by 1 base and J by 6 bases, and 10 bases separated the two germline ends. Germline values: CDR1 SGHVS, CDR2 FNYEAQ. CDR3 length equals 14 residues. The chain's CDR3 is CASSLVGGTNEQFF. Here the CDR3 DNA reads TGTGCCAGCAGCTTAGTAGGCGGAACCAATGAGCAGTTCTTC.